The present TCR beta chain was sequenced within a study of blood T cell repertoires in COVID-19. J lost 9 bases, V lost 5 bases, and 10 bases had no gene match. Germline lookup yields CDR1 SEHNR and CDR2 FQNEAQ (reference sequence). This CDR3 contains 14 residues. This study enrolled people aged roughly 18 to 100 from about two dozen US geographic areas. Researchers sorted participants into cohorts using their self-reported clinical history. As handled by the study authors: From reference gene primer amplification, estimates of nucleated cell counts were derived. Only in-frame clones appear in the TCRdb table, and some are missing; sequencing was by immunoSEQ multiplex PCR. V and J calls and clone size are copied from that table; D and trimming were computed from the DNA. The sample records hundreds of thousands of clones, 70% to 90% being singletons.

The rearrangement uses TRBV7-9 and TRBJ2-1; 7 bases are shared with TRBD1. Sequencing used PBMCs or T cells enriched from blood (not recorded which). The receptor's source is a woman younger than 35 with acute COVID-19. The CDR3 nucleotides are TGTGCCAGCAGCACGGGGACAGCTCAACTTGAGCAGTTCTTC. Translating it yields CASSTGTAQLEQFF.